Each of the 30 T cell receptor beta chains below was sequenced from the same sample in a study of blood T cell repertoires in COVID-19. Clones were read by immunoSEQ multiplex PCR, and TCRdb kept only the in-frame ones, dropping some. The sample carries a few hundred thousand clones, 80% to 90% recorded once. Sequencing input: PBMCs or T cells enriched from blood (not recorded which). These receptors all stem from a man between 18 and 29 years old who had recovered from COVID-19.

V gene TRBV2 combines with J gene TRBJ1-5; TRBD1 is a possible D gene (5 bases). Trimming shortened V by 3 bases and J by 5 bases, and 8 bases separated the two germline ends. The CDR3 runs to 13 residues. From germline, CDR1 is SNHLY and CDR2 FYNNEI. Here the CDR3 DNA reads TGTGCCAGCAGTGACACGGGGGATCAGCCCCAGCATTTT. Translated: CASSDTGDQPQHF.

The rearrangement links TRBV2 to TRBJ1-2; no reliable D call. CDR3 length equals 12 residues. Germline CDR1 SNHLY, CDR2 FYNNEI. Trimming left V 2 bases short and J 8 bases short, with 9 bases between. The CDR3 DNA reads as TGTGCCAGCAGTGAACGAGGGCACGGCTACACCTTC. Translated, it gives CASSERGHGYTF.

The gene calls are TRBV4-3 and TRBJ2-6; 7 bases fit TRBD2. With V trimmed by 3 bases and J by 0 bases, 2 bases remained unmatched. CDR1 and CDR2 from the germline V gene are LGHNA and YSLEER. The CDR3 sequence is 16 residues long. DNA for the CDR3: TGCGCCAGCAGCCAGGGGACTAACTCTGGGGCCAACGTCCTGACTTTC. This gives the protein CASSQGTNSGANVLTF.

This chain connects TRBV5-1 to TRBJ2-1; 11 bases align to TRBD2. The CDR3 is made up of 16 amino acids. V shed 0 bases, J shed 9 bases, and the junction held 8 bases outside the gene matches. CDR1 SGHRS and CDR2 YFSETQ come from the germline V gene. The CDR3 spells CASSLVAGGPQGEQFF. CDR3 in DNA: TGCGCCAGCAGCTTGGTAGCGGGGGGGCCTCAGGGTGAGCAGTTCTTC.

The chain carries TRBV2 and TRBJ2-7; 8 bases map to TRBD2. V lost 0 bases and J lost 5; bases outside the gene matches: 9. Germline CDR1 is SNHLY and CDR2 is FYNNEI. The CDR3 is 16 residues long. DNA for the CDR3: TGTGCCAGCAGTGAAGCGCGAGCGGGAGTTTCGAACGAGCAGTACTTC. It specifies CASSEARAGVSNEQYF.

The chain uses TRBV9 and TRBJ1-5; 11 bases line up with TRBD1. The CDR3 extends over 14 amino acids. V was clipped by 5 bases and J by 6 bases; unmatched bases: 4. CDR1 is SGDLS and CDR2 is YYNGEE in the germline V gene. CDR3 protein: CASSAGTGGQPQHF. CDR3 coding DNA: TGTGCCAGCAGTGCCGGGACAGGGGGTCAGCCCCAGCATTTT.

The chain recombines TRBV5-8 with TRBJ2-7; 10 bases align to TRBD2. CDR1 is SGHTS and CDR2 is YDEGEE in the germline V gene. The CDR3 has 15 residues. V dropped 0 bases and J dropped 5; count of bases not matched to a gene: 5. CDR3: CASSLAGLAGDEQYF. The CDR3, as DNA: TGTGCCAGCAGCTTGGCCGGGCTAGCGGGAGACGAGCAGTACTTC.

V and J are TRBV5-4 and TRBJ2-6; D is perhaps TRBD2 (5 bases). Trimming pared 4 bases from V and 0 bases from J, leaving 14 bases between. Germline values: CDR1 SGHNT, CDR2 YYREEE (reference sequence). The length of the CDR3 is 17 residues. The CDR3 loop is CASSQRTDRSGANVLTF. CDR3 in DNA: TGTGCCAGCAGCCAAAGGACTGATCGCTCTGGGGCCAACGTCCTGACTTTC.

This rearrangement joins TRBV6-5 to TRBJ1-1; TRBD1 is a possible D gene (6 bases). The V and J ends lost 6 bases and 7 bases respectively, with 15 bases between them. The CDR3 length is 13 residues. The V gene's germline CDR1 is MNHEY and CDR2 SVGAGI. The DNA for the CDR3 is TGTGCCAGCAGATACAGGGAGCATAATGAAGCTTTCTTT. Translated: CASRYREHNEAFF.

V is TRBV5-1 and J is TRBJ1-6; TRBD1 matches 7 bases. CDR3 length: 15 residues. V shed 0 bases, J shed 10 bases, and the junction held 7 bases outside the gene matches. Germline V gene sequence: CDR1 SGHRS, CDR2 YFSETQ. CDR3 DNA sequence: TGCGCCAGCAGCTTGGAAAGGGGGCCTCAATCACCCCTCCACTTT. Translation: CASSLERGPQSPLHF.

The chain recombines TRBV6-2 or TRBV6-3 with TRBJ1-2; D gene ambiguous. Germline V gives CDR1 MNHEY, CDR2 SVGEGT. V lost 3 bases to trimming and J lost 7 bases, with 6 bases between them. The CDR3 is made up of 11 amino acids. CDR3: CASSYPGGYTF. CDR3 coding DNA: TGTGCCAGCAGTTATCCGGGTGGCTACACCTTC.

V and J are TRBV6-5 and TRBJ1-2; 8 bases fit TRBD1. Germline V gene lookup returns CDR1 MNHEY and CDR2 SVGAGI. After removal of 6 bases from V and 3 bases from J, the junction contained 6 bases not matched to a gene. This CDR3 has 14 amino acids. The CDR3 here is CASSQRQGYYGYTF. The CDR3 DNA is TGTGCCAGCAGCCAACGACAGGGGTACTATGGCTACACCTTC.

The rearrangement links TRBV7-2 to TRBJ2-3; D is perhaps TRBD1 (5 bases). Germline CDR1 and CDR2: SGHTA and FQGNSA. CDR3 size: 19 residues. V was trimmed by 2 bases and J by 0 bases, leaving 21 bases between them. CDR3 region: CASSLKAQAWGTSTDTQYF. CDR3 in DNA: TGTGCCAGCAGCTTAAAGGCACAGGCCTGGGGTACTAGCACAGATACGCAGTATTTT.

The V and J genes are TRBV6-5 and TRBJ1-4; 7 bases agree with TRBD1. Germline V gives CDR1 MNHEY, CDR2 SVGAGI. There are 15 residues in the CDR3. Losses at the gene ends were 0 bases for V and 5 bases for J; bases not matched to a gene: 3. CDR3 nucleotide sequence: TGTGCCAGCAGTTACTCACAGGGGAAAAATGAAAAACTGTTTTTT. It specifies CASSYSQGKNEKLFF.

The V gene is TRBV27, the J gene TRBJ1-1; D is ambiguous. Germline values: CDR1 MNHEY, CDR2 SMNVEV (reference sequence). Trimming cost V 6 bases and J 4 bases, with 21 bases left between them. This CDR3 contains 16 residues. The CDR3 bases are TGTGCCAGCAGCTCTCCAGACCGGAGAAGTGGCACTGAAGCTTTCTTT. The encoded protein is CASSSPDRRSGTEAFF.

The count of this clone is one. The chain is built from TRBV5-6 and TRBJ1-5; D call uncertain. The germline V gene encodes CDR1 SGHDT and CDR2 YYEEEE. Trimming cost V 3 bases and J 2 bases, with 6 bases left between them. This CDR3 spans 13 amino acids. The CDR3 reads CASSYGGNQPQHF. The CDR3 coding sequence is TGTGCCAGCAGCTACGGAGGCAATCAGCCCCAGCATTTT. The complete variable domain, with remaining parts taken from reference TRBV5-6 and TRBJ1-5, reads DAGVTQSPTHLIKTRGQQVTLRCSPKSGHDTVSWYQQALGQGPQFIFQYYEEEERQRGNFPDRFSGHQFPNYSSELNVNALLLGDSALYLCASSYGGNQPQHFGDGTRLSIL.

The chain uses TRBV5-4 and TRBJ1-1; TRBD1 matches at 10 bases. CDR1 and CDR2 (germline): SGHNT, YYREEE (reference sequence). V gave up 3 bases and J gave up 8 bases; unmatched junction bases: 7. This CDR3 is built from 14 residues. CDR3 coding DNA: TGTGCCAGCAGCTATAGGGACAGGGGCGTGGAAGCTTTCTTT. Its translation is CASSYRDRGVEAFF.

The V and J genes are TRBV5-1 and TRBJ1-2, with 8 bases lining up with TRBD1. After removal of 4 bases from V and 9 bases from J, the junction contained 8 bases not matched to a gene. CDR3 size: 13 residues. From germline, CDR1 is SGHRS and CDR2 YFSETQ. The CDR3 DNA reads as TGCGCCAGCAGCAAGGACGGACAGGGCCGCTACACCTTC. This codes for CASSKDGQGRYTF.

V and J are TRBV4-3 and TRBJ1-4; tentative D call: TRBD1 (5 bases). Trimming pared 2 bases from V and 4 bases from J, leaving 11 bases between. CDR3 size: 15 residues. Germline V lookup: CDR1 LGHNA, CDR2 YSLEER. The CDR3 bases are TGCGCCAGCAGCCAATCGGGGGAGTTTAATGAAAAACTGTTTTTT. Translation gives CASSQSGEFNEKLFF.

This chain joins TRBV2 and TRBJ2-5, with 7 bases identical to TRBD2. The CDR3 runs 14 residues. In germline, CDR1 is SNHLY, CDR2 FYNNEI. With V trimmed by 2 bases and J by 3 bases, 3 bases remained unmatched. The CDR3 DNA is TGTGCCAGCAGTGAAATAAGCGGGAAAGAGACCCAGTACTTC. Translation: CASSEISGKETQYF.

CDR3 region: CASSPPGLGSFF. CDR3 DNA sequence: TGTGCCAGCAGTCCCCCGGGACTAGGTTCGTTCTTC. The V call is TRBV12-3 or TRBV12-4, the J call TRBJ2-1; 8 nucleotides line up with TRBD2. The CDR3 runs 12 residues. The V gene end was trimmed by 5 bases and the J gene end by 15 bases; junction bases not matched to a gene: 9.

The chain recombines TRBV18 with TRBJ2-7, with 7 bases lining up with TRBD1. CDR1 is KGHSH, CDR2 LQKENI, per germline. This CDR3 is built from 14 residues. The V segment lost 1 base and the J segment 5 bases; nucleotides outside the gene matches: 5. CDR3 in DNA: TGTGCCAGCTCACCACAGAGACAGGGCGACGAGCAGTACTTC. Its translation is CASSPQRQGDEQYF.

The chain has TRBV19 and TRBJ1-1; D remains unclear. V was cut by 3 bases and J by 1 base, with 9 bases left in between. Germline V gives CDR1 LNHDA, CDR2 SQIVND (reference sequence). The CDR3 has 14 amino acids. CDR3 nucleotides: TGTGCCAGTAGTATCCCGGGAACGAACACTGAAGCTTTCTTT. Translation: CASSIPGTNTEAFF. The variable domain in full, with the rest retrieved from reference TRBV19 and TRBJ1-1, is DGGITQSPKYLFRKEGQNVTLSCEQNLNHDAMYWYRQDPGQGLRLIYYSQIVNDFQKGDIAEGYSVSREKKESFPLTVTSAQKNPTAFYLCASSIPGTNTEAFFGQGTRLTVV.

The J gene is TRBJ1-5, the V gene TRBV27, with D perhaps TRBD1 (5 bases). This CDR3 has 15 residues. V was clipped by 10 bases and J by 1 base, with 17 bases between them. Looked up from germline, CDR1 is MNHEY and CDR2 is SMNVEV (reference sequence). CDR3 bases: TGTGCCACCACTCCGCAGGGTATGAGCAATCAGCCCCAGCATTTT. The encoded protein is CATTPQGMSNQPQHF.

This rearrangement joins TRBV7-2 to TRBJ2-5; 8 bases map to TRBD2. Germline V gene sequence: CDR1 SGHTA, CDR2 FQGNSA. The ends lost 8 bases at V and 5 bases at J; junction bases unmatched: 7. The CDR3 has 13 residues. The CDR3, as DNA: TGTGCCAGCTCACAGCGGGAGTGGGAGACCCAGTACTTC. Its translation is CASSQREWETQYF. The full variable domain, rest sourced from reference TRBV7-2 and TRBJ2-5, is GAGVSQSPSNKVTEKGKDVELRCDPISGHTALYWYRQSLGQGLEFLIYFQGNSAPDKSGLPSDRFSAERTGGSVSTLTIQRTQQEDSAVYLCASSQREWETQYFGPGTRLLVL.

The CDR3 sequence is CASSPRQPGLAGLEQYF. CDR3 bases: TGTGCCAGCAGCCCACGGCAGCCAGGACTAGCGGGACTAGAGCAGTACTTC. The chain joins TRBV7-2 to TRBJ2-7; 12 bases match TRBD2. Per the germline V gene, CDR1 is SGHTA and CDR2 is FQGNSA. Trimming removed 5 bases from V and 7 bases from J; junction bases left unmatched: 15. The CDR3 runs to 17 residues.

This clone was recorded once. The rearrangement joins TRBV11-1 to TRBJ1-1; no firm D call. V lost 0 bases to trimming and J lost 3 bases, with 5 bases between them. Germline CDR1 SGHAT, CDR2 FQDESV (reference sequence). The CDR3 runs 13 residues. The CDR3 here is CASSLARYTEAFF. CDR3 DNA: TGTGCCAGCAGCTTAGCCAGATACACTGAAGCTTTCTTT.

The chain couples TRBV5-1 to TRBJ1-1, with 9 bases fitting TRBD1. The CDR3 covers 15 residues. Germline V gives CDR1 SGHRS, CDR2 YFSETQ. Trimming at V came to 4 bases and at J to 5 bases, leaving 9 bases not matched to a gene. The CDR3 DNA reads TGCGCCAGCAGCATGACAGGGGGTATGGGAACTGAAGCTTTCTTT. Its protein product is CASSMTGGMGTEAFF.

The chain carries TRBV7-9 and TRBJ2-2; no firm D call. This CDR3 is 15 amino acids long. CDR1 SEHNR and CDR2 FQNEAQ come from the germline V gene (reference sequence). V lost 2 bases, J lost 0 bases, and 7 bases lay in between. DNA for the CDR3: TGTGCCAGCAGCTTAAATAGTGCGAACACCGGGGAGCTGTTTTTT. As protein: CASSLNSANTGELFF.

V usage is TRBV28 and J usage is TRBJ2-1; the D is unclear. This CDR3 is 15 amino acids long. In germline, CDR1 is MDHEN, CDR2 SYDVKM. V was cut by 2 bases and J by 4 bases, with 12 bases left in between. As DNA, the CDR3 is TGTGCCAGCAGTTTACCCTCGACGGAGTACAATGAGCAGTTCTTC. Translating it yields CASSLPSTEYNEQFF.